This section outlines one TCR beta chain sequence together with its context. The germline gives CDR1 SNHLY, CDR2 FYNNEI. CDR3 length: 13 amino acids. V dropped 2 bases and J dropped 7 bases, with 12 bases sitting between them. In the original processing: The assay estimated nucleated cells by amplifying reference gene primers. The protocol was immunoSEQ multiplex PCR, while the TCRdb copy is restricted to in-frame clones and leaves out a portion. That table furnishes V, J and clone size, whereas the DNA furnished D and trimming. The sample has 250,000 to 350,000 clones; 75% to 95% are singletons. This entry belongs to a study of blood T cell repertoires in COVID-19. At the level of the study: Samples came from the United States, Italy and Spain, spanning acute and convalescent COVID-19.

Cohorts were determined from participant-reported clinical history. The sample consisted of PBMCs or T cells enriched from blood (not recorded which). This receptor was obtained from a woman in her twenties or thirties who had recovered from COVID-19. This chain links TRBV2 with TRBJ2-7; unclear D gene. The CDR3 region has the DNA TGTGCCAGCAGTGAACGAACAGAAAGGGAGCAGTACTTC. This gives the protein CASSERTEREQYF.